This passage covers 21 T cell receptor beta chains from one sample sequenced in a study of spatial heterogeneity in lung cancer. TCRdb recomputed calls from the 5' RACE reads with MiXCR, one row per CDR3 protein. The data contain about 56,000 distinct CDR3 sequences, roughly 7.9% of them singletons. Time point indicated: sample taken at primary tumor resection. Whole RNA was taken from tumor, nontumor lung or frozen PBMC; it was then sequenced unsorted. The starting material was PBMCs, obtained at surgery. The receptor source for this set is a female donor with early-stage non-small cell lung cancer.

This clonotype was found a few times. This rearrangement joins TRBV28 to TRBJ2-1; D might be TRBD1 (5 bases). V lost 2 bases, J lost 7 bases, and 15 bases lay in between. CDR3 size: 15 residues. Germline V gene data show CDR1 as MDHEN and CDR2 as SYDVKM. DNA of the CDR3: TGTGCCAGCAGTTTAAAGTCAGGGATGATTAATGAGCAGTTCTTC. Translation: CASSLKSGMINEQFF.

This clonotype has a handful of counts. Germline and junction disagree at one end, which may indicate a read error. This chain uses TRBV12-3 or TRBV12-4 with TRBJ2-1; 9 nucleotides match TRBD2. The CDR3 consists of 14 residues. The CDR3 protein is CASRLAGVSNEQFF. The DNA for the CDR3 is TGTGCCAGCAGGTTAGCGGGAGTCAGCAATGAGCAGTTCTTC.

The chain carries TRBV5-1 and TRBJ1-2, with D possibly matching TRBD1 (5 bases). The ends were cut back, 2 bases at V and 2 bases at J, with 13 bases in the middle. Germline V gene data show CDR1 as SGHRS and CDR2 as YFSETQ. The CDR3 covers 15 residues. Here the CDR3 DNA reads TGCGCCAGCAGCTTTGGAGTGACAGAGAACTATGGCTACACCTTC. Amino acids: CASSFGVTENYGYTF.

This clonotype was observed a few times. The chain has TRBV27 and TRBJ1-6; tentatively, D is TRBD1 (6 bases). In germline, CDR1 is MNHEY, CDR2 SMNVEV (reference sequence). The V end lost 2 bases, the J end lost 2 bases, and 13 bases lay between the germline ends. The CDR3 consists of 17 residues. The CDR3 loop is CASSLDSYRAYNSPLHF. Written as DNA, the CDR3 is TGTGCCAGCAGTTTAGACTCCTACAGGGCCTATAATTCACCCCTCCACTTT.

This clonotype has only a few counts. The chain combines TRBV15 with TRBJ2-2; D may match TRBD1 or TRBD2 (5 bases each). Trimming left V 5 bases short and J 0 bases short, with 16 bases between. The CDR3 extends over 17 amino acids. CDR1 and CDR2 from the germline V gene are LNHNV and YYDKDF (reference sequence). CDR3 nucleotides: TGTGCCACCAGCGGGGGATTACAGCCACCGAACACCGGGGAGCTGTTTTTT. Its translation: CATSGGLQPPNTGELFF.

For this clonotype: A much bigger clone sits one base away, suggesting this may be a read error. The rearrangement joins TRBV12-3 or TRBV12-4 to TRBJ2-7, with TRBD1 as a possible D gene (5 bases). CDR3 length: 13 amino acids. The CDR3 nucleotides are TGTGTCAGCAGTCTACAGGCCGCCCGCGAGCAGTACTTC. Translating it yields CVSSLQAAREQYF.

At least ten counts were recorded for this clonotype. The V call is TRBV7-9, the J call TRBJ2-7; the D gene could be TRBD1 or TRBD2 (5 bases each). With 4 bases removed from V and 1 base from J, the gap between germline ends came to 11 bases. The CDR3 totals 14 residues. Per germline, CDR1 SEHNR and CDR2 FQNEAQ (reference sequence). The CDR3 DNA is TGTGCCAGCAGCTCGGGACGGACGTCCTACGAGCAGTACTTC. Its translation is CASSSGRTSYEQYF.

V is TRBV6-1 and J is TRBJ2-2, with 16 bases matching TRBD2. CDR1 and CDR2 from the germline V gene are MNHNS and SASEGT. The J segment lost 4 bases and the V segment lost 6 bases, leaving 14 bases of the junction unmatched. The CDR3 contains 20 residues. CDR3 in DNA: TGTGCCAGCAGGAAGCTTTGGGGACTAGCGGGGGGGCCTCGCACCGGGGAGCTGTTTTTT. Translating gives CASRKLWGLAGGPRTGELFF.

The chain joins TRBV5-4 to TRBJ1-4, with 7 positions matching TRBD1. The V and J ends lost 5 bases and 8 bases, in that order; junction bases with no gene match: 12. Germline assignment: CDR1 SGHNT and CDR2 YYREEE (reference sequence). The length of the CDR3 is 15 residues. For the CDR3, the DNA is TGTGCCAGCAGTCCCTCCGGGACAGCCGCCGAAAAACTGTTTTTT. Protein sequence: CASSPSGTAAEKLFF. The complete variable domain, with remaining parts taken from reference TRBV5-4 and TRBJ1-4, reads ETGVTQSPTHLIKTRGQQVTLRCSSQSGHNTVSWYQQALGQGPQFIFQYYREEENGRGNFPPRFSGLQFPNYSSELNVNALELDDSALYLCASSPSGTAAEKLFFGSGTQLSVL.

In its sample, this clonotype was seen many times. The gene calls are TRBV2 and TRBJ1-6; the match to TRBD1 covers 8 bases. Looked up from germline, CDR1 is SNHLY and CDR2 is FYNNEI. The CDR3 covers 15 residues. With V trimmed by 0 bases and J by 7 bases, 2 bases remained unmatched. CDR3 region: CASSEAYRGNSPLHF. In DNA, the CDR3 is TGTGCCAGCAGTGAAGCTTACAGGGGGAATTCACCCCTCCACTTT.

The chain carries TRBV7-6 and TRBJ1-1; 10 bases map to TRBD1. Germline assignment: CDR1 SGHVS and CDR2 FNYEAQ. This CDR3 region has 15 residues. Losses at the gene ends were 5 bases for V and 2 bases for J; bases not matched to a gene: 5. The CDR3 region has the DNA TGTGCCAGCAGCCCATCGACAGGGGGCAACACTGAAGCTTTCTTT. Translating it yields CASSPSTGGNTEAFF.

The rearrangement links TRBV20-1 to TRBJ2-4; D may be TRBD1 or TRBD2 (5 bases each). CDR3 length: 13 residues. Germline values: CDR1 DFQATT, CDR2 SNEGSKA (reference sequence). Trimming shortened V by 6 bases and J by 0 bases, and 9 bases separated the two germline ends. The CDR3 DNA reads as TGCAGTGCCCTGGGGGTAGCCAAAAACATTCAGTACTTC. Amino acids: CSALGVAKNIQYF.

This clonotype turned up a few times. This rearrangement joins TRBV6-2 or TRBV6-3 to TRBJ2-7; TRBD2 might be the D (5 bases). Germline V gives CDR1 MNHEY, CDR2 SVGEGT. V lost 5 bases and J lost 0, with 41 bases in between. The CDR3 sequence is 24 residues long. CDR3 in DNA: TGTGCCAGCAGTAGACCCTACGAGGAGGTTCCCAAAGAGCAGAGGCGGATTTTCTCCTACGAGCAGTACTTC. Translation gives CASSRPYEEVPKEQRRIFSYEQYF.

This clonotype was detected a few times. This chain connects TRBV28 to TRBJ1-2, with D tentatively TRBD1 (5 bases). CDR1 and CDR2 (germline): MDHEN, SYDVKM. V lost 5 bases and J lost 4, with 17 bases in between. This CDR3 has 15 residues. CDR3 coding DNA: TGTGCCAGCAGTCCCCCCAGGGTCGGGAGCTATGGCTACACCTTC. It codes for CASSPPRVGSYGYTF.

V is TRBV11-2 and J is TRBJ1-1; 9 bases fit TRBD1. The CDR3 sequence is 15 residues long. Germline values: CDR1 SGHAT, CDR2 FQNNGV. J lost 1 base, V lost 5 bases, and 5 bases had no gene match. The CDR3: CASSTRTGANTEAFF. In nucleotides, the CDR3 is TGTGCCAGCAGCACCCGGACAGGGGCGAACACTGAAGCTTTCTTT.

This CDR3 is CASSWTGWSNEQFF. CDR3 in DNA: TGTGCCAGCAGTTGGACAGGGTGGTCAAATGAGCAGTTCTTC. The chain uses TRBV11-2 and TRBJ2-1, with 8 positions matching TRBD1. The V and J ends lost 6 bases and 7 bases, in that order; junction bases with no gene match: 8. Germline CDR1 reads SGHAT; CDR2 reads FQNNGV. This CDR3 has 14 amino acids.

This clonotype turned up a few times. The rearrangement uses TRBV20-1 and TRBJ1-5, with 10 bases fitting TRBD1. This CDR3 spans 15 amino acids. Germline V CDR1 and CDR2: DFQATT, SNEGSKA (reference sequence). The ends lost 3 bases at V and 6 bases at J; junction bases unmatched: 8. This CDR3 reads CSARATTGGFQPQHF. For the CDR3, the DNA is TGCAGTGCTAGGGCTACGACAGGGGGCTTTCAGCCCCAGCATTTT.

This clonotype occurred a few times. The J gene is TRBJ1-6, the V gene TRBV10-3; no clear D. The CDR3 totals 14 residues. The germline CDR1 and CDR2 sequences are ENHRY and SYGVKD. Trimming shortened V by 4 bases and J by 5 bases, and 9 bases separated the two germline ends. The CDR3, as DNA: TGTGCCATCAGTGGCCGGGTTGATAATTCACCCCTCCACTTT. Its translation is CAISGRVDNSPLHF.

A few counts support this clonotype. V and J are TRBV19 and TRBJ2-7, with 11 bases fitting TRBD2. The germline V gene encodes CDR1 LNHDA and CDR2 SQIVND (reference sequence). With V trimmed by 5 bases and J by 7 bases, 7 bases remained unmatched. The CDR3 has 14 amino acids. CDR3 nucleotide sequence: TGTGCCAGTAGTCTTCCGGGACTAGCGGAGGAGCAGTACTTC. Translating gives CASSLPGLAEEQYF.

This clonotype was seen more than once but under ten times. The chain employs TRBV11-3 and TRBJ1-1; D is uncertain. The V end was cut by 1 base, the J end by 4 bases, with 10 bases between. Germline-derived CDR1 and CDR2 are SGHNT and YENEEA. This CDR3 comprises 14 residues. The CDR3 coding sequence is TGTGCCAGCAGCTTAGGGACCCTTCCCACTGAAGCTTTCTTT. The encoded protein is CASSLGTLPTEAFF. Together with reference TRBV11-3 and TRBJ1-1, the CDR3 gives the full variable domain: EAGVVQSPRYKIIEKKQPVAFWCNPISGHNTLYWYLQNLGQGPELLIRYENEEAVDDSQLPKDRFSAERLKGVDSTLKIQPAELGDSAVYLCASSLGTLPTEAFFGQGTRLTVV.

This clonotype appeared a few times. This sequence joins TRBV12-3 or TRBV12-4 and TRBJ2-4, with D perhaps matching TRBD1 (7 bases). This CDR3 spans 15 amino acids. Trimming pared 5 bases from V and 7 bases from J, leaving 18 bases between. The CDR3 here is CASSPRGRGENIQYF. The CDR3 region has the DNA TGTGCCAGCAGTCCCAGAGGCAGGGGGGAGAACATTCAGTACTTC.